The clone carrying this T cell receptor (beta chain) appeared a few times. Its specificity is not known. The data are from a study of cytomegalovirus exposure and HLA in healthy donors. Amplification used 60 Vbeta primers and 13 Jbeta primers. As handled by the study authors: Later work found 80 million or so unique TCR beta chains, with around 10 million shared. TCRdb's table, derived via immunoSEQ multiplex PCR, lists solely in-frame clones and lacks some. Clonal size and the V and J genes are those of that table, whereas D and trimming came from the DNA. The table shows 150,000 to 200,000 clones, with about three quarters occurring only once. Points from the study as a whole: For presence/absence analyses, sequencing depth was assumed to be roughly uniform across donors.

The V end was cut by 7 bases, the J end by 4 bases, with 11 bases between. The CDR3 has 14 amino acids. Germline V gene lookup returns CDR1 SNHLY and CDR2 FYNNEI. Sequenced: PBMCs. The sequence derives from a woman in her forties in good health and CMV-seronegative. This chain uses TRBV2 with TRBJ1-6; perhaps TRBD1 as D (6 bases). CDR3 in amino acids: CASTVQGYNSPLHF. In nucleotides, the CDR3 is TGTGCCAGCACCGTACAGGGTTATAATTCACCCCTCCACTTT.